This entry describes one TCR beta chain. The antigen remains unidentified. Sorted-subset replicate PCRs used about 190 ng of genomic DNA. This amount corresponded to approximately 30,000 T cell genomes. Sequenced by immunoSEQ multiplex PCR; TCRdb stores in-frame clones only, minus some. The sample carries about 2,500,000 clones, around nine tenths recorded once. These data come from a study of shared clonotypes between healthy human individuals. Across the whole study: Serving as donors were a couple of women and three men, whose ages spanned 18 to 49. Whole-study findings and limits: Non-shared clonotypes displayed generation probabilities falling below those of clonotypes present in all four donors. Collection of samples was limited to blood; tissue repertoires likely differ.

Germline V gene data show CDR1 as GTSNPN and CDR2 as SVGIG (reference sequence). This CDR3 has 15 residues. Trimming left V 0 bases short and J 7 bases short, with 19 bases between. The source of this sequence is a man aged 18 to 30 in good health. The chain uses TRBV30 and TRBJ2-7; tentatively, D is TRBD1 (5 bases). Source material: naive CD4+ T cells sorted from blood. The subset is: CD45RA+ positively selected. The CDR3 DNA reads TGTGCCTGGAGTGTCAAAAAGTTGGGGCGGAGAGAGCAGTACTTC. Translated: CAWSVKKLGRREQYF.